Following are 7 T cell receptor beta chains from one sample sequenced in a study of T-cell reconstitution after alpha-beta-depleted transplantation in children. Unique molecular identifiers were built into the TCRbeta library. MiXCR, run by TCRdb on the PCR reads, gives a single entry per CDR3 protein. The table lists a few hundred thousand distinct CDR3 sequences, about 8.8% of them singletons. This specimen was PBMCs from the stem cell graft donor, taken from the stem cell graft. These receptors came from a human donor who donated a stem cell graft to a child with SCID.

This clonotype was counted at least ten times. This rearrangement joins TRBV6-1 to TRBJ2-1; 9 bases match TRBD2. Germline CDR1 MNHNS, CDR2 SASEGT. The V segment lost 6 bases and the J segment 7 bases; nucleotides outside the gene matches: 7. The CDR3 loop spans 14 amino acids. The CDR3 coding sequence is TGTGCCAGCAGGGTAGCGGGGGTTGGGAATGAGCAGTTCTTC. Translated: CASRVAGVGNEQFF.

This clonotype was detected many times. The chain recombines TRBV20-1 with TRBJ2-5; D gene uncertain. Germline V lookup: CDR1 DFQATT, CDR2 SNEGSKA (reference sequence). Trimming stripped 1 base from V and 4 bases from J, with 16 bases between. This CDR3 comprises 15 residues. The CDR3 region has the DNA TGCAGTGCTAGAGCCCCCCTTAACACGGGAGAGACCCAGTACTTC. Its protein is CSARAPLNTGETQYF.

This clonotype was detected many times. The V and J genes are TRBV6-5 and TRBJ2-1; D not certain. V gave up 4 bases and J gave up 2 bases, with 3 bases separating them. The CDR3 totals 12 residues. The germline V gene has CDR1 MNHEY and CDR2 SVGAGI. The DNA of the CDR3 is TGTGCCAGCAGTTCGACCTACAATGAGCAGTTCTTC. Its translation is CASSSTYNEQFF.

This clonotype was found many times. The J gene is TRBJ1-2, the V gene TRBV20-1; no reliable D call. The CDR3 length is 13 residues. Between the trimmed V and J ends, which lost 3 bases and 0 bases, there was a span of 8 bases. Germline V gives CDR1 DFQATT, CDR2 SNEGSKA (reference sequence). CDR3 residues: CSASWQTNYGYTF. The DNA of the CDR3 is TGCAGTGCTAGCTGGCAGACTAACTATGGCTACACCTTC.

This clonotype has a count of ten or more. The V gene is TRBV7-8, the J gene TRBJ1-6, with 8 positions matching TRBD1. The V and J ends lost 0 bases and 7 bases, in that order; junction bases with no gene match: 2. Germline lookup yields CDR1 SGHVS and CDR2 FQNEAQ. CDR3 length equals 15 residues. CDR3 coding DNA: TGTGCCAGCAGCTTAGCGAGGACAGGGAATTCACCCCTCCACTTT. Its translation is CASSLARTGNSPLHF.

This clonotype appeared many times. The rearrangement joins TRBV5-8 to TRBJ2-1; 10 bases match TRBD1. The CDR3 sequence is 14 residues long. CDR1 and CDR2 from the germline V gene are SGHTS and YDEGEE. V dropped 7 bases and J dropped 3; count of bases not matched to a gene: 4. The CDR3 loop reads CASLDRGYYNEQFF. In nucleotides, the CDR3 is TGTGCCAGCCTGGACAGGGGGTACTACAATGAGCAGTTCTTC. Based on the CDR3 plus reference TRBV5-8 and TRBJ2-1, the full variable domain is EAGVTQSPTHLIKTRGQQATLRCSPISGHTSVYWYQQALGLGLQFLLWYDEGEERNRGNFPPRFSGRQFPNYSSELNVNALELEDSALYLCASLDRGYYNEQFFGPGTRLTVL.

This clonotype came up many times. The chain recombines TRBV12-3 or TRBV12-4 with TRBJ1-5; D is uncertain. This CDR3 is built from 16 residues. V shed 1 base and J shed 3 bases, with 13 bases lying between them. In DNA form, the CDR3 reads TGTGCCAGCAGTTTAGGAGGGAGAAGGGCCAATCAGCCCCAGCATTTT. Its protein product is CASSLGGRRANQPQHF.